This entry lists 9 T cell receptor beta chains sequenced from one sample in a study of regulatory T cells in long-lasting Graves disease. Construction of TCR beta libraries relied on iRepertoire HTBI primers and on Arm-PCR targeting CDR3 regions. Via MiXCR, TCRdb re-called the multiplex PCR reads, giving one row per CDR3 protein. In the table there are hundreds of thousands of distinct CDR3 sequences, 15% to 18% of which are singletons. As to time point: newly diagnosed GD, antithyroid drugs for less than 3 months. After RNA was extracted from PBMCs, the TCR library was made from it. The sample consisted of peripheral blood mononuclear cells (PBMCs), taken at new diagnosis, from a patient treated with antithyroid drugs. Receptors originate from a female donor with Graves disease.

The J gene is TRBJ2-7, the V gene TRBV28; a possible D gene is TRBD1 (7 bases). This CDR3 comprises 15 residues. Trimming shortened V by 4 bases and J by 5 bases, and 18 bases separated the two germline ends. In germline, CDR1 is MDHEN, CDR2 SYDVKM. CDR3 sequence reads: CASSSPRQGGDEQYF. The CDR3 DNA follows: TGTGCCAGCAGTTCTCCCAGACAGGGAGGAGACGAGCAGTACTTC.

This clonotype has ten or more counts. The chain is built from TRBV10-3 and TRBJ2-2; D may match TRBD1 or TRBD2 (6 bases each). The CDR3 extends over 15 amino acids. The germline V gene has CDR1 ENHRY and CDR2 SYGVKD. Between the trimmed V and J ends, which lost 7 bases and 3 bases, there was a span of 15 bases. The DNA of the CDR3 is TGTGCCATCAAGGGGGGAGTGCGGGACACCGGGGAGCTGTTTTTT. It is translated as CAIKGGVRDTGELFF.

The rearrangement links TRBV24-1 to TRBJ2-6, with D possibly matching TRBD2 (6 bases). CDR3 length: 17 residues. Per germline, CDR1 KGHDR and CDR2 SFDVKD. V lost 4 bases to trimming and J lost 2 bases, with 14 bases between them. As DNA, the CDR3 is TGTGCCACCAGTGACGCCGCGGGGACCCCTGGGGCCAACGTCCTGACTTTC. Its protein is CATSDAAGTPGANVLTF.

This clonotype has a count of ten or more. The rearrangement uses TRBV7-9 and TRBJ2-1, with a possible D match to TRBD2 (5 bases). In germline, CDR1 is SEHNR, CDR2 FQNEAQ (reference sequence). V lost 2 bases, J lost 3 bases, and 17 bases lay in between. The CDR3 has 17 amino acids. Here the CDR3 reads CASSLILGSASYNEQFF. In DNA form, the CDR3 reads TGTGCCAGCAGCTTAATCCTGGGGAGCGCAAGCTACAATGAGCAGTTCTTC.

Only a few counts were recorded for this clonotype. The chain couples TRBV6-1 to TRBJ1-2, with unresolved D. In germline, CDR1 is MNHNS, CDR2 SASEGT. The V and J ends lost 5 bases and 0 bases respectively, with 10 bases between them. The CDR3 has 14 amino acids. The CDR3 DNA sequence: TGTGCCAGCAGTCTTCAGGACCCTAACTATGGCTACACCTTC. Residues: CASSLQDPNYGYTF.

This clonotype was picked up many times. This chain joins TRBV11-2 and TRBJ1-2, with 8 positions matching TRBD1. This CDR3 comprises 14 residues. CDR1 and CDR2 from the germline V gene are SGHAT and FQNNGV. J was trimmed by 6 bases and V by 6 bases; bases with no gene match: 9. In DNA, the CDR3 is TGTGCCAGCAGGCCTCCCGGGACAGGAAATGGCTACACCTTC. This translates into CASRPPGTGNGYTF. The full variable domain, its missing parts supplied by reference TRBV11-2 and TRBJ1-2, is EAGVAQSPRYKIIEKRQSVAFWCNPISGHATLYWYQQILGQGPKLLIQFQNNGVVDDSQLPKDRFSAERLKGVDSTLKIQPAKLEDSAVYLCASRPPGTGNGYTFGSGTRLTVV.

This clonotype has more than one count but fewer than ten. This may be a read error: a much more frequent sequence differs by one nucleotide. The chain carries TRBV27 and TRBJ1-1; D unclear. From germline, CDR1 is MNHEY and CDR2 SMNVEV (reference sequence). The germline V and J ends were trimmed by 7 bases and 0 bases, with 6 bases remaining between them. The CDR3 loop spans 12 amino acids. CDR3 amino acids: CASKTVNTEAFF. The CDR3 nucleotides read TGTGCCAGCAAAACAGTGAACACTGAAGCTTTCTTT.

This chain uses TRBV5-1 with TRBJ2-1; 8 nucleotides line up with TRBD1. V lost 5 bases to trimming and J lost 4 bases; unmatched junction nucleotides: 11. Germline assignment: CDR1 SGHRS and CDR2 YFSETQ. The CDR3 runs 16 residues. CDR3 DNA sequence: TGCGCCAGCAGGAAAGGACAGGGAGTGAGGTACAATGAGCAGTTCTTC. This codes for CASRKGQGVRYNEQFF.

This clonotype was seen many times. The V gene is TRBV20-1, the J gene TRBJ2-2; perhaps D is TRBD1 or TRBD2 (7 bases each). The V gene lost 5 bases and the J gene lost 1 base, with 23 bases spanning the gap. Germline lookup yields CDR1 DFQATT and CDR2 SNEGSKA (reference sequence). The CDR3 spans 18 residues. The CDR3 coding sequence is TGCAGTGCTCGCATCAGGGGGAGCGGGGCACTGAACACCGGGGAGCTGTTTTTT. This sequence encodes CSARIRGSGALNTGELFF.